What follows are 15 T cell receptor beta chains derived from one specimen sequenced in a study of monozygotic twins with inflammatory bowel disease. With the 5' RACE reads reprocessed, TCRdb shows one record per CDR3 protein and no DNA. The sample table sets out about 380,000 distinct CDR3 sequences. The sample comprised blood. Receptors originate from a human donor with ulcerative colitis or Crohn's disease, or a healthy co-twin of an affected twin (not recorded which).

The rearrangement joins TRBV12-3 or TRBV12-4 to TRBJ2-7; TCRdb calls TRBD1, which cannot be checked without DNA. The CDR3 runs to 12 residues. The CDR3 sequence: CASRGQGPEQYF.

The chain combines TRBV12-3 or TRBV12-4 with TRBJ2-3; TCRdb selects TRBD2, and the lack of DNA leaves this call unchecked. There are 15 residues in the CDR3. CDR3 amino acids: CASSTSGGITDTQYF.

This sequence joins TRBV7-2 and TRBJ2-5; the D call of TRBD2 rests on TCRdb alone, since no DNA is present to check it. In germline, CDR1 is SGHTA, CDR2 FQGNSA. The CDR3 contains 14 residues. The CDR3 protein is CASSLMRGAETQYF. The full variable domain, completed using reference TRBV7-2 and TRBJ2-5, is GAGVSQSPSNKVTEKGKDVELRCDPISGHTALYWYRQSLGQGLEFLIYFQGNSAPDKSGLPSDRFSAERTGGSVSTLTIQRTQQEDSAVYLCASSLMRGAETQYFGPGTRLLVL.

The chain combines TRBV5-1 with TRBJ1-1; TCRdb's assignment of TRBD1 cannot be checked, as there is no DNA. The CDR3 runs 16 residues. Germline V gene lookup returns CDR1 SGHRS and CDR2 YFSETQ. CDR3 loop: CASSLAGDVMNTEAFF.

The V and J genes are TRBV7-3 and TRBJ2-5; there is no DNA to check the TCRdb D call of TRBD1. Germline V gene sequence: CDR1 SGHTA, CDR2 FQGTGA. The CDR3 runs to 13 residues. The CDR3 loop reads CASSRGVTETQYF.

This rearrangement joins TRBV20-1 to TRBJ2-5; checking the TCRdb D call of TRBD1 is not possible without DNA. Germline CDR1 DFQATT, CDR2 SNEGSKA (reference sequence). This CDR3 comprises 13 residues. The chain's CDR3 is CSARWDRKETQYF.

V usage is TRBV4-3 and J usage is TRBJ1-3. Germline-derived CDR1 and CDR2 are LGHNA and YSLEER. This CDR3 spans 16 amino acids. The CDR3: CASSQDGGLLGNTIYF.

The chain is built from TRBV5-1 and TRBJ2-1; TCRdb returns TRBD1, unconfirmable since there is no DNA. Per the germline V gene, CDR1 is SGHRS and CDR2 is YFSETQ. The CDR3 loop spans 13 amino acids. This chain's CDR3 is CASSSYRGPQQFF.

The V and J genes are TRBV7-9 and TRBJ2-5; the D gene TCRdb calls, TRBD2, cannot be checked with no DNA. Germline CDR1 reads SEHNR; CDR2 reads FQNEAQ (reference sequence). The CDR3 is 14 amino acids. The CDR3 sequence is CASAASGGRETQYF.

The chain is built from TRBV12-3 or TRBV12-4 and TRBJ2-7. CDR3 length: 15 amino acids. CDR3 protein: CASSPYTEKNYEQYF.

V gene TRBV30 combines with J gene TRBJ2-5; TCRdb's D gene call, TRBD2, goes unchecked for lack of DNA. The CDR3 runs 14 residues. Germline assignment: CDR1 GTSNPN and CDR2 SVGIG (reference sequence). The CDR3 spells CAWSVKAGGETQYF.

CDR3 loop: CASIGGLKAEAFF. V gene TRBV6-5 combines with J gene TRBJ1-1; TCRdb designates TRBD1, a call that cannot be tested without DNA. Germline values: CDR1 MNHEY, CDR2 SVGAGI. This CDR3 contains 13 residues.

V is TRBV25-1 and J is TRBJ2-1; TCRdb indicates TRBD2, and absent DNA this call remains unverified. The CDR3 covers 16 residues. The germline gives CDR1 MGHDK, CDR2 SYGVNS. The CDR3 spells CASSESSGGNYNEQFF.

CDR3 sequence: CSARGPGTSSYEQYF. The chain uses TRBV20-1 and TRBJ2-7; the TRBD2 assignment by TCRdb is unverifiable without DNA. CDR1 is DFQATT, CDR2 SNEGSKA, per germline (reference sequence). This CDR3 is 15 amino acids long.

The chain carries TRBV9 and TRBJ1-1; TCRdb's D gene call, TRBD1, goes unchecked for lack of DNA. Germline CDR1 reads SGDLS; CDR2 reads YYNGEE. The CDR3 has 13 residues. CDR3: CASSADDRGGAFF.